What follows is one T cell receptor (beta chain) and its context. CDR1 SGHAT and CDR2 FQNNGV come from the germline V gene. The CDR3 consists of 14 residues. Losses at the gene ends were 4 bases for V and 3 bases for J; bases not matched to a gene: 3. This sample was included in a study of cytomegalovirus exposure and HLA in healthy donors. The PCR was carried out with 60 Vbeta primers and 13 Jbeta primers. Sequencing was performed with immunoSEQ multiplex PCR; in TCRdb, only in-frame clones are kept and a portion is missing. The sample holds approximately 97,000 clones, around 78% seen once. The TCR sequence derives from a man between 35 and 55 years old in good health and CMV-seronegative. Sequencing input: PBMCs. The chain has TRBV11-2 and TRBJ2-3; 8 bases line up with TRBD1. The CDR3 sequence is CASSSRGLTDTQYF. The CDR3, as DNA: TGTGCCAGCAGCTCCAGGGGGCTTACAGATACGCAGTATTTT.